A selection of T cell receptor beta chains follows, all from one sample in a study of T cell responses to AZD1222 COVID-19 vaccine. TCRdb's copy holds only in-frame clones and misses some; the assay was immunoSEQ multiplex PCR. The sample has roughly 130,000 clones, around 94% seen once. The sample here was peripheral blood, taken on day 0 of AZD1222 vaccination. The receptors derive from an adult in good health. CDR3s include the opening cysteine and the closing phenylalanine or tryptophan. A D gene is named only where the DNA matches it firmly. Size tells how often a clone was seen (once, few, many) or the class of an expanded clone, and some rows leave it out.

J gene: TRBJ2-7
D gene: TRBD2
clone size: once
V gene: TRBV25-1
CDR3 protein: CASNRGGSIEQYF
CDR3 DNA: TGTGCCAGCAATCGGGGCGGGAGTATCGAGCAGTACTTC

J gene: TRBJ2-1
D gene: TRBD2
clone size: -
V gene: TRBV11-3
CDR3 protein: CASSPRTSGSHEQFF
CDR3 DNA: TGTGCCAGCAGCCCGAGGACTAGCGGGAGCCATGAGCAGTTCTTC

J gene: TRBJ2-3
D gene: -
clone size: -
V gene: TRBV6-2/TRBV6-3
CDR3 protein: CASSPWEKTDTQYF
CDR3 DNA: TGTGCCAGCAGCCCTTGGGAGAAAACAGATACGCAGTATTTT

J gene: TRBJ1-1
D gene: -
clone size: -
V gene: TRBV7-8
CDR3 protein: CASSFQGRRGTEAFF
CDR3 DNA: TGTGCCAGCAGCTTCCAGGGCAGGAGAGGCACTGAAGCTTTCTTT

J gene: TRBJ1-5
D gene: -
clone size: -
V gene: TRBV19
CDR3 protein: CASARLTWDNQPQHF
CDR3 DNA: TGTGCCAGCGCGCGACTAACATGGGACAATCAGCCCCAGCATTTT

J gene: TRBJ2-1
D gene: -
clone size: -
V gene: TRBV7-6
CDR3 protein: CASSLSGGEQFF
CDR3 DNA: TGTGCCAGCAGCTTATCCGGGGGTGAGCAGTTCTTC

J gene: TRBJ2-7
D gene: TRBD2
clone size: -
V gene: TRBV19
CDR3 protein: CASSMGLAGDPEQYF
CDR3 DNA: TGTGCCAGTAGTATGGGACTAGCGGGAGATCCCGAGCAGTACTTC

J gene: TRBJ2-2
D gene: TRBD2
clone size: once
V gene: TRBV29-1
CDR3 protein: CSVEDPGAGGSTGELFF
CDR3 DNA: TGCAGCGTTGAAGATCCTGGAGCGGGAGGGAGCACCGGGGAGCTGTTTTTT

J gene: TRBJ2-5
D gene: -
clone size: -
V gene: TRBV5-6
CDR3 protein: CASSYRQRETQYF
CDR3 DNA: TGTGCCAGCAGCTACAGACAGCGGGAGACCCAGTACTTC

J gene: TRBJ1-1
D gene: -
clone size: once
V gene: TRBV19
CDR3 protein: CASSREGAVNTEAFF
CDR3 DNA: TGTGCCAGTAGTAGGGAGGGAGCGGTGAACACTGAAGCTTTCTTT

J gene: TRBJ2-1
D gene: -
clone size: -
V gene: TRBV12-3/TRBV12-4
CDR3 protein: CASIGSSYNEQFF
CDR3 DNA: TGTGCCAGCATCGGGAGCTCCTACAATGAGCAGTTCTTC

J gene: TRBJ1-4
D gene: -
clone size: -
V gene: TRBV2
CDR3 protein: CASIHNEKLFF
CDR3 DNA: TGTGCCAGCATACATAATGAAAAACTGTTTTTT

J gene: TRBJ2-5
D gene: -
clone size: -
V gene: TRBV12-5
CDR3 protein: CASGPHPLEASQETQYF
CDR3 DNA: TGTGCTAGTGGTCCCCACCCCCTCGAAGCATCTCAAGAGACCCAGTACTTC